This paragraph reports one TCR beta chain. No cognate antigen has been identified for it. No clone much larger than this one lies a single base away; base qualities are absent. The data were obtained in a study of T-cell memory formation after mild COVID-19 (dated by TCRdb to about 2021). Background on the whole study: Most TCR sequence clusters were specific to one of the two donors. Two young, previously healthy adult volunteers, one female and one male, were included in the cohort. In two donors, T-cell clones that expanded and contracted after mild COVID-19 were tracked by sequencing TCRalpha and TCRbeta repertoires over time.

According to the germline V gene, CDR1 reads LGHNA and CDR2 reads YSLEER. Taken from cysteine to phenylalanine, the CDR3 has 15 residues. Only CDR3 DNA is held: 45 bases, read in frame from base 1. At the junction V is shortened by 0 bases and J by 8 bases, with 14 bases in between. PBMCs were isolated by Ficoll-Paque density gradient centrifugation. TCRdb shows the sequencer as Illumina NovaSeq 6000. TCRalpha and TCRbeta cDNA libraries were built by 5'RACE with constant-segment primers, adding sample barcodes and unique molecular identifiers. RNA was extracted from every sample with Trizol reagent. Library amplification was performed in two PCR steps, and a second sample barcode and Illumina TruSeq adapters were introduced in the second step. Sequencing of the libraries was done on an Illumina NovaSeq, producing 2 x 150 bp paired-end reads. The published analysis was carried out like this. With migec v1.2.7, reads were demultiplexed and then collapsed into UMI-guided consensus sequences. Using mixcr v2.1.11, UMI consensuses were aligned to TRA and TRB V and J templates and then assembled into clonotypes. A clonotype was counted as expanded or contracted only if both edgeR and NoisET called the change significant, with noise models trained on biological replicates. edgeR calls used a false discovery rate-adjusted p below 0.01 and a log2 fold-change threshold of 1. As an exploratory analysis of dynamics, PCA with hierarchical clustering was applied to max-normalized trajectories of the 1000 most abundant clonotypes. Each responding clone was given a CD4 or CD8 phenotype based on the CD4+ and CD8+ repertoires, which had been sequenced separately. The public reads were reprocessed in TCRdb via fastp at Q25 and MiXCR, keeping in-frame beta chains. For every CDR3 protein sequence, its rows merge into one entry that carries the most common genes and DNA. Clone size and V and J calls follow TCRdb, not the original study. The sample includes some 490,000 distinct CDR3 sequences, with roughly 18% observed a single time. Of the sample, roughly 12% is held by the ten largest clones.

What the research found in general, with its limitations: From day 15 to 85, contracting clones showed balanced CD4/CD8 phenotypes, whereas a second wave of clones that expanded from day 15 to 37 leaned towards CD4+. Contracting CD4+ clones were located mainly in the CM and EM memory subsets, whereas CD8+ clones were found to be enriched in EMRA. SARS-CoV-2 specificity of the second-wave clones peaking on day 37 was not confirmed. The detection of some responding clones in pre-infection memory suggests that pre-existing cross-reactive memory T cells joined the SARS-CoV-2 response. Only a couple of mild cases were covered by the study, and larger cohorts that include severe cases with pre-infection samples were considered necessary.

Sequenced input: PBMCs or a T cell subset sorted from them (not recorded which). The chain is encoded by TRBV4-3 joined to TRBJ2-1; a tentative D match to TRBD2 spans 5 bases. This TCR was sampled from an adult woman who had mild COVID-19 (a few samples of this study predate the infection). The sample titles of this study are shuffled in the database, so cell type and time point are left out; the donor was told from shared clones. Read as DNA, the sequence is TGCGCCAGCAGCCAAGATCTCGGGGTAGACGATGAGCAGTTCTTC. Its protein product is CASSQDLGVDDEQFF.